The 15 T cell receptor beta chains reported below all come from one sample, sequenced in a study of shared clonotypes between healthy human individuals. Libraries were prepared by immunoSEQ multiplex PCR; TCRdb keeps only in-frame clonotypes and omits some of them. The profile covers more than 90,000 clones, with roughly two thirds appearing a single time and approximately 49% taken by the ten largest. Sequencing was carried out using memory CD8+ T cells sorted from blood. As for subset: CD45RO+ cells pooled with CCR7-negative TemRA cells. The receptors stem from a man younger than 45 in good health.

This clone was picked up many times. The chain uses TRBV11-2 and TRBJ1-2; a possible D gene is TRBD1 (5 bases). CDR1 and CDR2 from the germline V gene are SGHAT and FQNNGV. The V end was cut by 5 bases, the J end by 7 bases, with 17 bases between. The CDR3 has 14 residues. The CDR3 loop reads CASSHISGFFGYTF. Here the CDR3 DNA reads TGTGCCAGCAGCCATATCTCAGGGTTTTTTGGCTACACCTTC.

J is TRBJ1-4 and V is TRBV7-2; D is ambiguous. V shed 4 bases and J shed 3 bases, with 15 bases lying between them. CDR3 size: 16 residues. The germline CDR1 and CDR2 sequences are SGHTA and FQGNSA. The CDR3 loop reads CASSSQDGIPNEKLFF. In nucleotides, the CDR3 is TGTGCCAGCAGCTCCCAGGACGGTATTCCTAATGAAAAACTGTTTTTT.

V gene TRBV6-4 combines with J gene TRBJ2-1; TRBD2 might be the D (5 bases). CDR3 length equals 16 residues. V gave up 6 bases and J gave up 0 bases, with 15 bases separating them. Germline V gene sequence: CDR1 MRHNA, CDR2 SNTAGT. The DNA for the CDR3 is TGTGCCAGCAGCCAGGACTCAACGAGCTCCTACAATGAGCAGTTCTTC. It is translated as CASSQDSTSSYNEQFF.

The gene calls are TRBV27 and TRBJ2-1, with 9 bases that match TRBD2. This CDR3 has 16 amino acids. J lost 8 bases, V lost 0 bases, and 8 bases had no gene match. Germline V gene sequence: CDR1 MNHEY, CDR2 SMNVEV (reference sequence). CDR3 nucleotide sequence: TGTGCCAGCAGTTTATCAGCGGCTAGCGGGACTTATGAGCAGTTCTTC. It is translated as CASSLSAASGTYEQFF.

This sequence joins TRBV7-2 and TRBJ2-7, with D perhaps matching TRBD1 or TRBD2 (5 bases each). V was trimmed by 1 base and J by 4 bases, leaving 11 bases between them. Germline assignment: CDR1 SGHTA and CDR2 FQGNSA. The CDR3 length is 14 residues. DNA of the CDR3: TGTGCCAGCAGCTTAGGGGGGAGCGCGTACGAGCAGTACTTC. It specifies CASSLGGSAYEQYF.

The CDR3 DNA sequence: TGTGCCAGCAGCACCGGGACAGTTCGGCCTAATGAAAAACTGTTTTTT. It yields the protein CASSTGTVRPNEKLFF. The chain carries TRBV7-2 and TRBJ1-4, with 7 positions matching TRBD1. This CDR3 region has 16 residues. V shed 5 bases, J shed 3 bases, and the junction held 9 bases outside the gene matches. Germline CDR1 and CDR2: SGHTA and FQGNSA.

The chain joins TRBV6-5 to TRBJ1-2; 10 bases fit TRBD1. Germline loops: CDR1 MNHEY, CDR2 SVGAGI. CDR3 length: 15 amino acids. J was trimmed by 5 bases and V by 3 bases; bases with no gene match: 6. CDR3 protein: CASSYPGTGEYGYTF. Written as DNA, the CDR3 is TGTGCCAGCAGTTATCCCGGGACAGGGGAGTATGGCTACACCTTC.

The chain links TRBV2 to TRBJ2-7; D may be TRBD1 or TRBD2 (5 bases each). Germline-derived CDR1 and CDR2 are SNHLY and FYNNEI. Between the trimmed V and J ends, which lost 6 bases and 0 bases, there was a span of 12 bases. This CDR3 is 14 amino acids long. The CDR3 reads CASRQGRTSYEQYF. The CDR3 DNA reads TGTGCCAGCAGGCAGGGACGGACCTCCTACGAGCAGTACTTC.

This clone was recorded only once. This chain uses TRBV19 with TRBJ2-7, with 8 bases fitting TRBD1. The CDR3 is made up of 14 amino acids. V was clipped by 5 bases and J by 2 bases; unmatched bases: 5. Germline V gene sequence: CDR1 LNHDA, CDR2 SQIVND (reference sequence). In DNA, the CDR3 is TGTGCCAGTAGTTGGCAGGGGGCGACCTACGAGCAGTACTTC. It codes for CASSWQGATYEQYF.

The chain carries TRBV6-5 and TRBJ2-7, with TRBD1 identical over 10 bases. The V and J ends lost 3 bases and 5 bases, in that order; junction bases with no gene match: 4. CDR3 size: 14 residues. Germline CDR1 reads MNHEY; CDR2 reads SVGAGI. CDR3 protein: CASSYTGTGDEQYF. Here the CDR3 DNA reads TGTGCCAGCAGTTATACCGGGACAGGGGACGAGCAGTACTTC.

The rearrangement joins TRBV4-3 to TRBJ2-7; a weak D match, TRBD1 (5 bases). The V and J ends lost 0 bases and 3 bases respectively, with 15 bases between them. The CDR3 has 16 amino acids. Germline loops: CDR1 LGHNA, CDR2 YSLEER. DNA for the CDR3: TGCGCCAGCAGCCAAGATTCTGACAGCAATTTCTACGAGCAGTACTTC. Translation: CASSQDSDSNFYEQYF.

The chain couples TRBV7-9 to TRBJ2-7; D possibly corresponds to TRBD2 (6 bases). The length of the CDR3 is 14 residues. Germline V gene sequence: CDR1 SEHNR, CDR2 FQNEAQ (reference sequence). V was clipped by 3 bases and J by 5 bases, with 14 bases between them. CDR3 residues: CASSFIRERNEQYF. CDR3 sequence (DNA): TGTGCCAGCAGCTTTATCCGGGAGAGGAACGAGCAGTACTTC.

This clone was seen at least ten times. This rearrangement joins TRBV11-3 to TRBJ1-5, with a weak D call TRBD1 (6 bases). Germline V lookup: CDR1 SGHNT, CDR2 YENEEA. The CDR3 totals 16 residues. The V gene lost 5 bases and the J gene lost 3 bases, with 17 bases spanning the gap. The CDR3 DNA is TGTGCCAGCAGCCCTAGGTCAAGGGGGAACAATCAGCCCCAGCATTTT. It codes for CASSPRSRGNNQPQHF.

This clone was counted a few times. The chain carries TRBV7-9 and TRBJ2-2, with D perhaps assigned TRBD1 or TRBD2 (5 bases each). The CDR3 runs to 18 residues. The germline V and J ends were trimmed by 4 bases and 6 bases, with 24 bases remaining between them. Germline V CDR1 and CDR2: SEHNR, FQNEAQ (reference sequence). The CDR3 protein is CASSSSSPGRGYAGELFF. The CDR3, as DNA: TGTGCCAGCAGCTCATCATCTCCGGGACGAGGGTACGCCGGGGAGCTGTTTTTT.

The chain is built from TRBV5-6 and TRBJ2-2; unclear D gene. The V gene's germline CDR1 is SGHDT and CDR2 YYEEEE. V was pared by 1 base and J by 8 bases, with 9 bases between. The CDR3 loop spans 13 amino acids. This CDR3 reads CASSLISAGELFF. The CDR3 DNA reads TGTGCCAGCAGCTTGATTAGTGCAGGGGAGCTGTTTTTT.